This TCR beta chain was recovered during a study of identifying expanded T cells in peripheral blood. Whole-study findings and limits: Across healthy donors, higher total template counts meant significantly greater approximately two-week count variance. Differentially abundant clones: around 1.2 between replicates, 16.4 at roughly 13 days, less than 25 at four.

The trim removed 4 bases at V and 6 bases at J, leaving 5 bases unmatched. The CDR3 runs to 13 residues. CDR1 SEHNR and CDR2 FQNEAQ come from the germline V gene (reference sequence). Collection occurred without any documented infections or immune events in donors. As concerns this clone: Its specificity is unknown.

The table came from immunoSEQ multiplex PCR; TCRdb's copy has only in-frame clones and leaves some out. Of about 90,000 clones in the sample, nearly 90% were seen once. The chain uses TRBV7-9 and TRBJ1-1; TRBD1 matches 7 bases. The sequence derives from a person aged 18 to 75 in good health. Input material: blood. The CDR3 DNA follows: TGTGCCAGCAGCTCTACAGGGGACCCTGAAGCTTTCTTT. Translated: CASSSTGDPEAFF.